This is a list of T cell receptor beta chains from one sample in a study of blood T cell repertoires in COVID-19. Profiled with immunoSEQ multiplex PCR; TCRdb holds only in-frame clones, not every one. The sample yields 110,000 to 150,000 clones, approximately 81% seen once. Sequencing was done on a sample of peripheral blood. The receptors were gathered from a human donor in a cohort sampled during active COVID-19. Each CDR3 is given with its conserved first and last residue. A D gene is named only where the DNA matches it firmly. For some rows the clone size is stated as once, few or many, or as a class when expanded; others skip it.

j_gene,d_gene,v_gene,abundance,CDR3nt,CDR3aa
TRBJ2-7,TRBD1,TRBV3-1/TRBV3-2,-,TGTGCCAGCAGCCTTTTGCCGGGACAGGGATCCTACGAGCAGTACTTC,CASSLLPGQGSYEQYF
TRBJ2-2,-,TRBV5-1,-,TGCGCCAGCAGCTTTGGGCAGAACACCGGGGAGCTGTTTTTT,CASSFGQNTGELFF
TRBJ2-1,-,TRBV7-9,-,TGTGCCAGCAGCCCCGACGCGGGTTTCGGGATAAGGTTCTTC,CASSPDAGFGIRFF
TRBJ2-1,-,TRBV5-4,-,TGTGCCAGCAGCTTGCTTAACACAAACAATGAGCAGTTCTTC,CASSLLNTNNEQFF
TRBJ2-5,-,TRBV28,-,TGTGCCACCCGCGGACAGAGGCTTCCAGAGACCCAGTACTTC,CATRGQRLPETQYF
TRBJ1-5,-,TRBV12-3/TRBV12-4,few,TGTGCCAGCAGTTTACGTCTGAATCAGCCCCAGCATTTT,CASSLRLNQPQHF
TRBJ2-3,TRBD2,TRBV10-3,-,TGTGCCATCAGTGAGTCGGGAGCGGGAGGTCCGGATACGCAGTATTTT,CAISESGAGGPDTQYF
TRBJ2-5,-,TRBV7-7,-,TGTGCCAGCAGCCCCCCCCCTTATGAGACCCAGTACTTC,CASSPPPYETQYF
TRBJ2-7,-,TRBV2,-,TGTGCCAGCAGCGGGGAGTACGAGCAGTACTTC,CASSGEYEQYF
TRBJ1-1,-,TRBV2,-,TGTGCCAGCAGTGCGAGGGGAGGTGACACTGAAGCTTTCTTT,CASSARGGDTEAFF
TRBJ1-2,-,TRBV21-1,-,TGTGCCAGCAGCAAAAGGGGGTTTAAGGGGAATGGCTACACCTTC,CASSKRGFKGNGYTF
TRBJ1-4,-,TRBV19,once,TGTGCCACTGGAGGGGAGTTAGGAAAACTGTTTTTT,CATGGELGKLFF
TRBJ2-4,-,TRBV18,-,TGTGCCAGCTCACCACCGGAGTTAACCAAAAACATTCAGTACTTC,CASSPPELTKNIQYF
TRBJ1-4,-,TRBV7-9,few,TGTGCCAGCAGCCCCGTCGGAGGGTCAACTAATGAAAAACTGTTTTTT,CASSPVGGSTNEKLFF
TRBJ2-7,-,TRBV20-1,few,TGCAGTGCTAGTGGTCTAGCGAGTTACGAGCAGTACTTC,CSASGLASYEQYF
TRBJ1-2,TRBD1,TRBV29-1,-,TGCAGCGTTGAGGACAGGGGGCGTCACTATGGCTACACCTTC,CSVEDRGRHYGYTF
TRBJ2-7,TRBD2,TRBV7-9,once,TGTGCCAGCAGCTTAGACGGGAGGGCCAATGGCGAGCAGTACTTC,CASSLDGRANGEQYF
TRBJ1-6,-,TRBV9,-,TGTGCCAGCAGCGTATCTCCCGGTTCACCCCTCCACTTT,CASSVSPGSPLHF
TRBJ2-7,-,TRBV6-2/TRBV6-3,-,TGTGCCAGCAGTTATGAGCCGGGAGTCAGGGAGCAGTACTTC,CASSYEPGVREQYF
TRBJ2-5,-,TRBV7-3,-,TGTGCCAGCAGCTTAGGGGGGTCGGTACCGCCCCCACTGGAGACACAAGAGACCCAGTACTTC,CASSLGGSVPPPLETQETQYF
TRBJ1-5,TRBD1,TRBV18,-,TGTGCCAGCTCACCCCGGACAGGGGCAAATCAGCCCCAGCATTTT,CASSPRTGANQPQHF
TRBJ2-7,TRBD1,TRBV10-3,-,TGTGCCATCGGGACAGGGGGCTACGAGCAGTACTTC,CAIGTGGYEQYF
TRBJ2-7,TRBD1,TRBV2,-,TGTGCCAGCAGGGGGACAGGGGTAGTTCACGAGCAGTACTTC,CASRGTGVVHEQYF
TRBJ2-7,TRBD1,TRBV7-8,-,TGTGCCAGCAGCTTGGACAGGGTCTACGAGCAGTACTTC,CASSLDRVYEQYF
TRBJ2-7,TRBD2,TRBV3-1/TRBV3-2,-,TGTGCCAGCAGCCAAGCGGGACTAGCGGGAGTGTTGTACGAGCAGTACTTC,CASSQAGLAGVLYEQYF
TRBJ2-6,-,TRBV25-1,few,TGTGCCAGTAGTTCGGGGGCCAACGTCCTGACTTTC,CASSSGANVLTF
TRBJ1-2,TRBD1,TRBV20-1,-,TGCAGTGCTAGTCTTTCCCACCTTCAAGGGGGCAGATATGGCTACACCTTC,CSASLSHLQGGRYGYTF
TRBJ2-1,TRBD2,TRBV29-1,once,TGCAGCGTATGGGGACTAGCGGGAGTTGAGCAGTTCTTC,CSVWGLAGVEQFF
TRBJ1-1,-,TRBV7-3,-,TGTGCCAGCTCCTTTTGGAGGGACACTGAAGCTTTCTTT,CASSFWRDTEAFF
TRBJ1-5,-,TRBV9,-,TGTGCCAGCAGCGTAGAGCGAAGCAATCAGCCCCAGCATTTT,CASSVERSNQPQHF
TRBJ2-6,-,TRBV7-2,-,TGTGCCAGCAGCCCGACAGGAGGACCTCGACTCGGGGCCAACGTCCTGACTTTC,CASSPTGGPRLGANVLTF
TRBJ2-5,TRBD2,TRBV18,-,TGTGCCAGCTCACTTAGCGGGAGACAAGAGACCCAGTACTTC,CASSLSGRQETQYF
TRBJ2-6,-,TRBV14,-,TGTGCCAGCAGCCAAAGGACATCTGGGGCCAACGTCCTGACTTTC,CASSQRTSGANVLTF
TRBJ2-7,-,TRBV5-1,-,TGCGCCAGCAGCTTGGTTGAGGGCAGTTTCTCCTACGAGCAGTACTTC,CASSLVEGSFSYEQYF
TRBJ2-5,-,TRBV12-3/TRBV12-4,-,TGTGCCAGCAGTTTTGCGCTCCAAGAGACCCAGTACTTC,CASSFALQETQYF
TRBJ1-2,TRBD1,TRBV7-3,-,TGTGCCAGCAGCCCCGGACAGGGACGCGACTATGGCTACACCTTC,CASSPGQGRDYGYTF
TRBJ1-6,-,TRBV5-6,once,TGTGCCAGCAGCTTGGCAGGAAATTCACCCCTCCACTTT,CASSLAGNSPLHF
TRBJ2-7,TRBD2,TRBV7-2,few,TGTGCCAGCAGCTCCAATAGCGGGTCCTACGAGCAGTACTTC,CASSSNSGSYEQYF
TRBJ2-4,-,TRBV9,-,TGTGCCAGCAGCGTAGCCAGGGATGGAAACATTCAGTACTTC,CASSVARDGNIQYF